The text below deals with one TCR beta chain. The antigen is undetermined. These data belong to a study of OX40 agonist ivuxolimab in advanced cancers. General observations from the study: Partly responding patients at 0.1-3.0 mg/kg showed some of the smallest clonal expansion. The expanded peripheral T cells' antigen specificity was not determined.

CDR1 and CDR2 from the germline V gene are LGHNA and YNFKEQ. The CDR3 runs to 17 residues. The germline V and J ends were trimmed by 0 bases and 8 bases, with 22 bases remaining between them. This table comes from immunoSEQ multiplex PCR, and its TCRdb copy is limited to in-frame clones, with some not included. Among 70,000 to 90,000 clones listed, about 82% were seen once. The chain is built from TRBV4-2 and TRBJ1-2, with a possible D match to TRBD1 (5 bases). Here the sequenced sample was CD4+ or CD8+ T cells sorted from blood, taken in a trial of the OX40 agonist ivuxolimab. The source is an adult with an advanced solid tumor such as melanoma, head and neck, liver or kidney cancer. The CDR3 region is CASSQEGTGEGLVGYTF. The CDR3 DNA reads TGTGCCAGCAGCCAAGAAGGAACGGGGGAAGGGCTCGTCGGCTACACCTTC.